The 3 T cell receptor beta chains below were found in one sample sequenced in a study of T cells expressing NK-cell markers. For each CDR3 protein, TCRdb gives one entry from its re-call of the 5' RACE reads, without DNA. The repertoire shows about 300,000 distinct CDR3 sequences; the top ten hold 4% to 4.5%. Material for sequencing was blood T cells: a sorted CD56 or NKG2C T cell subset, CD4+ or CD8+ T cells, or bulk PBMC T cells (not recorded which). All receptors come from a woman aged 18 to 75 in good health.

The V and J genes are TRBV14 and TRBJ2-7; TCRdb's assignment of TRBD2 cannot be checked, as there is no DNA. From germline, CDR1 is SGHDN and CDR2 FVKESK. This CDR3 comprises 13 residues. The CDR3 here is CASSGAQATEQYF.

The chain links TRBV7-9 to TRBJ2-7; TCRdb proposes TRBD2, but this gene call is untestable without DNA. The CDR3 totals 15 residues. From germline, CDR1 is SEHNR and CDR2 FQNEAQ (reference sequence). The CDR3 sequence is CASSATSGTSYEQYF.

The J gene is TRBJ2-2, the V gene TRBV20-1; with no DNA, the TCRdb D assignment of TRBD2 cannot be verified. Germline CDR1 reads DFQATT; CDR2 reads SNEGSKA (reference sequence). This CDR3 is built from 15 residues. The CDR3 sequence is CSAGTSGRSTGELFF.